The T cell receptor (beta chain) under discussion was sequenced for a study of shared clonotypes between healthy human individuals. Study outcomes and limitations: When naive CD4 clonotypes were compared across a handful of donors, approximately 5% were shared. The genetic and exposure-history diversity represented was limited by few donors.

Assay runs were performed at deep level. The protocol was immunoSEQ multiplex PCR, while the TCRdb copy is restricted to in-frame clones and leaves out a portion. The top ten hold approximately 0.06% of the sample, which has some 500,000 clones, roughly 95% seen once. The CDR3 runs to 14 residues. The V and J ends lost 6 bases and 2 bases respectively, with 8 bases between them. The V gene's germline CDR1 is SNHLY and CDR2 FYNNEI. None of the donors, who were healthy HIV-negative adults, had recently had acute infections or vaccinations. Of note for this clone: Its antigen is currently unknown.

This chain uses TRBV2 with TRBJ2-6; D may be TRBD2 (6 bases). The TCR was taken from a woman aged 30 to 39 in good health. The sequencing sample was made of naive CD4+ T cells sorted from blood. Subset noted: CD45RA+ positively selected. The CDR3, as DNA: TGTGCCAGCAGGGGGAGGACTGGGGCCAACGTCCTGACTTTC. It translates to CASRGRTGANVLTF. Drawing the rest from reference TRBV2 and TRBJ2-6, the complete variable domain is EPEVTQTPSHQVTQMGQEVILRCVPISNHLYFYWYRQILGQKVEFLVSFYNNEISEKSEIFDDQFSVERPDGSNFTLKIRSTKLEDSAMYFCASRGRTGANVLTFGAGSRLTVL.